These 10 T cell receptor beta chains were sequenced from one sample in a study of blood T cell repertoires in COVID-19. This table comes from immunoSEQ multiplex PCR, and its TCRdb copy is limited to in-frame clones, with some not included. This sample has just over 50,000 clones, with more than 75% found just once. The specimen was peripheral blood. These receptors were collected from a man in his 70s with acute or convalescent COVID-19.

The chain joins TRBV10-2 to TRBJ2-2; 10 positions agree with TRBD2. Looked up from germline, CDR1 is WSHSY and CDR2 is SAAADI. The CDR3 consists of 14 residues. With V trimmed by 8 bases and J by 5 bases, 5 bases remained unmatched. The CDR3 DNA is TGCGCCAGCGGGGGACTAGCGTGGACCGGGGAGCTGTTTTTT. This translates into CASGGLAWTGELFF.

The chain carries TRBV7-9 and TRBJ1-3, with a possible D match to TRBD1 (5 bases). The CDR3 is 14 amino acids. Germline CDR1 and CDR2: SEHNR and FQNEAQ (reference sequence). V gave up 2 bases and J gave up 2 bases, with 7 bases separating them. The CDR3 bases are TGTGCCAGCAGCTTACGGGGGGCTGGAAACACCATATATTTT. Protein: CASSLRGAGNTIYF.

The CDR3 DNA follows: TGTGCCAGCAGTTACCTGAGTACCCAGCATTTT. Amino acids: CASSYLSTQHF. The chain joins TRBV6-2 or TRBV6-3 to TRBJ1-5; D unresolved. Looked up from germline, CDR1 is MNHEY and CDR2 is SVGEGT. The CDR3 loop spans 11 amino acids. V lost 2 bases to trimming and J lost 11 bases, with 7 bases between them.

The chain has TRBV19 and TRBJ1-5; possible D gene TRBD1, 5 bases. V was trimmed by 1 base and J by 4 bases, leaving 14 bases between them. In germline, CDR1 is LNHDA, CDR2 SQIVND (reference sequence). The CDR3 runs to 16 residues. The CDR3 nucleotides read TGTGCCAGTAGTATAGGGTCGGTCAGGGCAAATCAGCCCCAGCATTTT. Protein sequence: CASSIGSVRANQPQHF.

This chain uses TRBV4-3 with TRBJ1-6; unclear D gene. This CDR3 region has 14 residues. Germline V lookup: CDR1 LGHNA, CDR2 YSLEER. V lost 3 bases, J lost 14 bases, and 17 bases lay in between. CDR3 sequence (DNA): TGCGCCAGCAGCCACAACGCGGGCGTTGGTACCCTCCACTTT. Amino acids: CASSHNAGVGTLHF.

This chain connects TRBV5-6 to TRBJ2-2; 7 bases align to TRBD1. Per germline, CDR1 SGHDT and CDR2 YYEEEE. This CDR3 region has 14 residues. Germline trimming cut 4 bases from V and 8 bases from J; bases unmatched to any gene: 8. As DNA, the CDR3 is TGTGCCAGCAGCCGATTACAGGGGTTGGGGGAGCTGTTTTTT. This codes for CASSRLQGLGELFF.

The rearrangement joins TRBV28 to TRBJ2-7; tentative D call: TRBD2 (6 bases). CDR1 is MDHEN and CDR2 is SYDVKM in the germline V gene. Deletions cut 8 bases from V and 3 bases from J, with 14 bases between. The length of the CDR3 is 13 residues. This CDR3 reads CASCFAGLYEQYV. DNA for the CDR3: TGTGCCAGCTGCTTTGCGGGGCTCTACGAGCAGTACGTC.

Only one count was recorded for this clone. The genes are TRBV4-1 and TRBJ2-5, with 11 bases identical to TRBD2. The CDR3 runs to 19 residues. Germline CDR1 reads MGHRA; CDR2 reads YSYEKL. V lost 1 base and J lost 5; bases outside the gene matches: 15. The CDR3 is CASSQAGLAGGSRRETQYF. CDR3 DNA: TGCGCCAGCAGCCAAGCGGGTCTAGCGGGGGGATCAAGACGTGAGACCCAGTACTTC.

This clone was observed once. The chain links TRBV12-5 to TRBJ2-7, with D possibly TRBD2 on 6 matching bases. There are 17 residues in the CDR3. Germline V gene sequence: CDR1 LGHNT, CDR2 FRNRAP. Trimming took 4 bases from V and 6 from J, leaving 25 bases between them. CDR3 amino acids: CASGYFGTGVSSPEQYF. CDR3 DNA: TGTGCTAGTGGTTACTTCGGGACGGGGGTGTCTTCCCCCGAGCAGTACTTC.

The chain links TRBV6-2 or TRBV6-3 to TRBJ1-1; TRBD1 matches at 7 bases. The germline V gene encodes CDR1 MNHEY and CDR2 SVGEGT. V lost 6 bases, J lost 3 bases, and 7 bases stayed unmatched. The CDR3 loop spans 14 amino acids. The CDR3 reads CASSPGGQHTEAFF. As DNA, the CDR3 is TGTGCCAGCAGCCCGGGGGGACAGCACACTGAAGCTTTCTTT.